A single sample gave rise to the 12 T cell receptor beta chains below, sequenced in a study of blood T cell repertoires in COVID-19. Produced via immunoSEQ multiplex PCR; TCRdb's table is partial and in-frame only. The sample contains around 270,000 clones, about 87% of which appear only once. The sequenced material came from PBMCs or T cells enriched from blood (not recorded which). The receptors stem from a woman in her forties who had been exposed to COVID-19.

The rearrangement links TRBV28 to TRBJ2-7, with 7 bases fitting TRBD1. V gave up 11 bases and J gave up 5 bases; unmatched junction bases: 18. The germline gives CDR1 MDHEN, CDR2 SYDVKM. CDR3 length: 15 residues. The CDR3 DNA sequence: TGTGCCGCCGGACAGGACCTTGGGATCCGACACGAGCAGTACTTC. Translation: CAAGQDLGIRHEQYF.

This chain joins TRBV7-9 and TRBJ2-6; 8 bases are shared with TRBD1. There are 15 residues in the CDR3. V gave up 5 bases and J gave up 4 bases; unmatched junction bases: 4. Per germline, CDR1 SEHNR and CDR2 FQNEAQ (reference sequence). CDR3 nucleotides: TGTGCCAGCAGCGCAGGGGGCTCCGGGGCCAACGTCCTGACTTTC. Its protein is CASSAGGSGANVLTF.

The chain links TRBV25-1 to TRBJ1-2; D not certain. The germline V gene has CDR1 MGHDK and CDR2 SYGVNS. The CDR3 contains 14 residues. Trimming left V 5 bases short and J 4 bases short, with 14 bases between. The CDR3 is CASSLAGFGYGYTF. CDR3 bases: TGTGCCAGCAGTTTGGCGGGGTTTGGCTATGGCTACACCTTC.

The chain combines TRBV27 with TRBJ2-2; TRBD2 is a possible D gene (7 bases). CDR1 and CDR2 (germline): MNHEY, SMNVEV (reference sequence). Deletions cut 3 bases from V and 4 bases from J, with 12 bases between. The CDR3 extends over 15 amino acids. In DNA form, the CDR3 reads TGTGCCAGCAGTTTGTGGGGGGGCCCCACCGGGGAGCTGTTTTTT. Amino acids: CASSLWGGPTGELFF.

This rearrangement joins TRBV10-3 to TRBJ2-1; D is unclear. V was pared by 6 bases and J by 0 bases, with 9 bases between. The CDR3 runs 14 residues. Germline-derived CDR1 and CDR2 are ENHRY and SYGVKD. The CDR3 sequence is CAIRTGSSYNEQFF. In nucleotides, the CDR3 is TGTGCCATCAGAACCGGTAGCTCCTACAATGAGCAGTTCTTC.

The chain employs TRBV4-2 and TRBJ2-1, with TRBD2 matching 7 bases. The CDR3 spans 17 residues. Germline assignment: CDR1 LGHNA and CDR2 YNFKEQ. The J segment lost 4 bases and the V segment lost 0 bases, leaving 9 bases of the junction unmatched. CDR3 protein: CASSQDVTGGRYNEQFF. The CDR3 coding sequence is TGTGCCAGCAGCCAAGATGTAACGGGGGGACGATACAATGAGCAGTTCTTC.

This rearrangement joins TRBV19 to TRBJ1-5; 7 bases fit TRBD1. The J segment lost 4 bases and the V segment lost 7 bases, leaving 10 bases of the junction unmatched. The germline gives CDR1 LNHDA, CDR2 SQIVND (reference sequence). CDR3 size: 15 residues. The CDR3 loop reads CASTRDSSVNQPQHF. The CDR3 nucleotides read TGTGCCAGTACCAGGGACAGCAGCGTTAATCAGCCCCAGCATTTT. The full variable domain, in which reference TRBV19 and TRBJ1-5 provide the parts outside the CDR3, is DGGITQSPKYLFRKEGQNVTLSCEQNLNHDAMYWYRQDPGQGLRLIYYSQIVNDFQKGDIAEGYSVSREKKESFPLTVTSAQKNPTAFYLCASTRDSSVNQPQHFGDGTRLSIL.

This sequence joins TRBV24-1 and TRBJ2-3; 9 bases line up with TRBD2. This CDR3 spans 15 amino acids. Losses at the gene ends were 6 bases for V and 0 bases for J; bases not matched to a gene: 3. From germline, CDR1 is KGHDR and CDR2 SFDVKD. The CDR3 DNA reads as TGTGCCACCAGTTTCCTAGCGGGGAGCACAGATACGCAGTATTTT. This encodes CATSFLAGSTDTQYF.

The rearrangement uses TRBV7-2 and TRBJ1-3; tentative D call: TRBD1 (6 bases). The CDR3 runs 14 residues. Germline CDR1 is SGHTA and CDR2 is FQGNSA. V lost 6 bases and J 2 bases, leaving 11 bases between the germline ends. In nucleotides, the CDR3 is TGTGCCAGCAGTCCTACAGGGACTGGAAACACCATATATTTT. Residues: CASSPTGTGNTIYF.

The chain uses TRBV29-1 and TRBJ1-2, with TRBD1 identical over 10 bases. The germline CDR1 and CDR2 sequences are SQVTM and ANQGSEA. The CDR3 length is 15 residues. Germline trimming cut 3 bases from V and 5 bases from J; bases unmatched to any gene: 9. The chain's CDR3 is CSVETGGTGVYGYTF. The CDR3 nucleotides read TGCAGCGTTGAGACTGGTGGGACAGGGGTTTATGGCTACACCTTC.

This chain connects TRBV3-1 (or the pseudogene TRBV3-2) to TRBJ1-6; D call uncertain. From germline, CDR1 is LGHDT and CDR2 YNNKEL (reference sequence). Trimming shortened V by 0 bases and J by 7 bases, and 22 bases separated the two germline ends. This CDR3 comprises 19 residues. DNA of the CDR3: TGTGCCAGCAGCCAAGACGGCCTCAGGAAACACTTGGAAAATTCACCCCTCCACTTT. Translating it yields CASSQDGLRKHLENSPLHF.

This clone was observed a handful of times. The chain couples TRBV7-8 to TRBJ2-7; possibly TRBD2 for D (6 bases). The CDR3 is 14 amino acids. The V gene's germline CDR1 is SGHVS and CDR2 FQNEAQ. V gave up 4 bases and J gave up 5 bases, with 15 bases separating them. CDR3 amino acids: CASSSPGAWDEQYF. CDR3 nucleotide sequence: TGTGCCAGCAGCTCCCCGGGAGCATGGGACGAGCAGTACTTC.